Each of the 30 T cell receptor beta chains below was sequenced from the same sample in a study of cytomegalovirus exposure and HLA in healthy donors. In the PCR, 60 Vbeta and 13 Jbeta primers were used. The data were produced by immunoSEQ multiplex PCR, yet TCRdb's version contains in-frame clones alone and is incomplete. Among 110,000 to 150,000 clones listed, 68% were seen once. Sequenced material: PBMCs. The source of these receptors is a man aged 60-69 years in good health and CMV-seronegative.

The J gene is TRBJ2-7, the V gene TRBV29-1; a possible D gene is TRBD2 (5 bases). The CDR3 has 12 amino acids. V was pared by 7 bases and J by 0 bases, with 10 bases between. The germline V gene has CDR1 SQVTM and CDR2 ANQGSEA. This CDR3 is CSGRSSSYEQYF. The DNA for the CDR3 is TGCAGCGGGAGGTCCAGCTCCTACGAGCAGTACTTC.

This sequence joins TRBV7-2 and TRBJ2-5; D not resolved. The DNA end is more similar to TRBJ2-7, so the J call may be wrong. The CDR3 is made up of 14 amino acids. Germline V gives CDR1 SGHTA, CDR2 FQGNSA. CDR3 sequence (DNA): TGTGCCAGCAGCTGGCAGGAAGGCTCCTACGAGCAGTACTTC. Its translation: CASSWQEGSYEQYF.

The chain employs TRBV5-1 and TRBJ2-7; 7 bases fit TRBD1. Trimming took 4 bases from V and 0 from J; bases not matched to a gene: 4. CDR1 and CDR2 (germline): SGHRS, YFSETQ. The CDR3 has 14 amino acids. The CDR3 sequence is CASSPDRHSYEQYF. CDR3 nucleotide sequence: TGCGCCAGCAGCCCGGACAGGCACTCCTACGAGCAGTACTTC. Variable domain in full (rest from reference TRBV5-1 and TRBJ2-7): KAGVTQTPRYLIKTRGQQVTLSCSPISGHRSVSWYQQTPGQGLQFLFEYFSETQRNKGNFPGRFSGRQFSNSRSEMNVSTLELGDSALYLCASSPDRHSYEQYFGPGTRLTVT.

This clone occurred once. This CDR3 is CASSIGVSGNGELFF. The DNA of the CDR3 is TGTGCCAGTAGTATTGGGGTTAGCGGGAACGGGGAGCTGTTTTTT. The chain joins TRBV19 to TRBJ2-2, with 8 bases fitting TRBD2. After removal of 3 bases from V and 7 bases from J, the junction contained 7 bases not matched to a gene. In germline, CDR1 is LNHDA, CDR2 SQIVND (reference sequence). This CDR3 has 15 residues.

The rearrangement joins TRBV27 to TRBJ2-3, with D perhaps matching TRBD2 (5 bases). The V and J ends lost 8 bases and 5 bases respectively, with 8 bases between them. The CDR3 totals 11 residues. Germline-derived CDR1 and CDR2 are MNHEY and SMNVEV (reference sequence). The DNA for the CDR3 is TGTGCCAGCTCTCGGGGAGATACGCAGTATTTT. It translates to CASSRGDTQYF.

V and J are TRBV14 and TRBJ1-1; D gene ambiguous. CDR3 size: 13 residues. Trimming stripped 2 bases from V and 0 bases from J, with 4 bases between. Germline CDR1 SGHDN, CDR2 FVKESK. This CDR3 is CASSQQLNTEAFF. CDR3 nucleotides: TGTGCCAGCAGCCAACAGTTGAACACTGAAGCTTTCTTT.

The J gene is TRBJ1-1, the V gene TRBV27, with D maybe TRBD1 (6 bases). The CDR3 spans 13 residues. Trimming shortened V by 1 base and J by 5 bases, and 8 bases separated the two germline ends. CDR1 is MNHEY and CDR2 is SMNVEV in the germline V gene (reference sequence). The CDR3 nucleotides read TGTGCCAGCAGTTTATTGGGACATACTGAAGCTTTCTTT. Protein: CASSLLGHTEAFF.

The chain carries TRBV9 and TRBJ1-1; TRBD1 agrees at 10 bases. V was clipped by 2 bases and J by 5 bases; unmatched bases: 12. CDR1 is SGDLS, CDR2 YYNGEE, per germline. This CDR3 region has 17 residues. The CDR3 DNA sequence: TGTGCCAGCAGCGTTAGACAGGGGGCGCGATACTGGACTGAAGCTTTCTTT. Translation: CASSVRQGARYWTEAFF.

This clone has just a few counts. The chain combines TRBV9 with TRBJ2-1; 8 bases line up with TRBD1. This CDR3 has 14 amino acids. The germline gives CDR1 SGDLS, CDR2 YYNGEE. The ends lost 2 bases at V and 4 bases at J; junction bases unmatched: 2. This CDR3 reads CASSVGQVYNEQFF. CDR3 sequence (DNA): TGTGCCAGCAGCGTGGGACAGGTTTACAATGAGCAGTTCTTC.

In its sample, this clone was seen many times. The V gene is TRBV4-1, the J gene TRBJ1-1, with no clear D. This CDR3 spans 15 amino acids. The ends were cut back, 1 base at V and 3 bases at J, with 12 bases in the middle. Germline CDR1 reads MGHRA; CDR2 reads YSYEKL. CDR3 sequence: CASSQGEMRDTEAFF. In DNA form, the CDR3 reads TGCGCCAGCAGCCAAGGGGAGATGAGGGACACTGAAGCTTTCTTT.

CDR3 sequence reads: CASSLNPYSYEQYF. The CDR3 DNA follows: TGTGCCAGCAGCTTGAACCCCTACTCCTACGAGCAGTACTTC. This chain uses TRBV11-3 with TRBJ2-7, with unresolved D. There are 14 residues in the CDR3. V was shortened by 3 bases and J by 0 bases, with 9 bases between the two germline ends. Germline loops: CDR1 SGHNT, CDR2 YENEEA. Supplemented by reference TRBV11-3 and TRBJ2-7, the full variable domain reads EAGVVQSPRYKIIEKKQPVAFWCNPISGHNTLYWYLQNLGQGPELLIRYENEEAVDDSQLPKDRFSAERLKGVDSTLKIQPAELGDSAVYLCASSLNPYSYEQYFGPGTRLTVT.

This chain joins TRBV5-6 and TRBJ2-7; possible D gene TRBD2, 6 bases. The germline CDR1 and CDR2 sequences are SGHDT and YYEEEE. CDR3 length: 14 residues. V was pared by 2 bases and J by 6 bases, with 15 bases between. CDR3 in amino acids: CASSFRAGRGEQYF. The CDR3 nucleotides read TGTGCCAGCAGCTTTCGGGCAGGGCGGGGCGAGCAGTACTTC.

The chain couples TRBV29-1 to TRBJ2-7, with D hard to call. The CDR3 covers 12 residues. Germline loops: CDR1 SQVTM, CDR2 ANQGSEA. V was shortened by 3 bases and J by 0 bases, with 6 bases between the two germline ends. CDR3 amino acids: CSVELSSYEQYF. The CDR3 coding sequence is TGCAGCGTTGAGCTAAGCTCCTACGAGCAGTACTTC.

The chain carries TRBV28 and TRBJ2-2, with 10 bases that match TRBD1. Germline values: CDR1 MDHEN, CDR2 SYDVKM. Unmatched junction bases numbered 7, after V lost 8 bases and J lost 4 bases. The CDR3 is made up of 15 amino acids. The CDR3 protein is CASGRQGAGTGELFF. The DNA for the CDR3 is TGTGCCAGCGGTCGACAGGGGGCTGGCACCGGGGAGCTGTTTTTT.

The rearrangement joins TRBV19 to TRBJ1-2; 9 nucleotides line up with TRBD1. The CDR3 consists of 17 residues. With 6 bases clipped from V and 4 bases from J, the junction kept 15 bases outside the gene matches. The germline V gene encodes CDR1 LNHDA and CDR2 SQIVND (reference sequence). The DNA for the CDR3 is TGTGCCAGTAGCACCCTGCCGGGACAGGGTCTGTTCTATGGCTACACCTTC. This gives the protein CASSTLPGQGLFYGYTF.

The CDR3 DNA is TGTGCCAGTAGTACCCGGGACAGCTCCTACAATGAGCAGTTCTTC. This encodes CASSTRDSSYNEQFF. The V call is TRBV19, the J call TRBJ2-1; 7 bases are shared with TRBD1. The CDR3 sequence is 15 residues long. Per the germline V gene, CDR1 is LNHDA and CDR2 is SQIVND (reference sequence). Germline trimming cut 4 bases from V and 0 bases from J; bases unmatched to any gene: 3. Full variable domain (missing parts from reference TRBV19 and TRBJ2-1): DGGITQSPKYLFRKEGQNVTLSCEQNLNHDAMYWYRQDPGQGLRLIYYSQIVNDFQKGDIAEGYSVSREKKESFPLTVTSAQKNPTAFYLCASSTRDSSYNEQFFGPGTRLTVL.

Written as DNA, the CDR3 is TGTGCCAGTAGTATGAGAAAGCGGGAAGTAGATACGCAGTATTTT. Translation: CASSMRKREVDTQYF. The chain couples TRBV19 to TRBJ2-3; 7 nucleotides agree with TRBD2. This CDR3 has 15 amino acids. Losses at the gene ends were 3 bases for V and 5 bases for J; bases not matched to a gene: 8. Germline V gene data show CDR1 as LNHDA and CDR2 as SQIVND (reference sequence).

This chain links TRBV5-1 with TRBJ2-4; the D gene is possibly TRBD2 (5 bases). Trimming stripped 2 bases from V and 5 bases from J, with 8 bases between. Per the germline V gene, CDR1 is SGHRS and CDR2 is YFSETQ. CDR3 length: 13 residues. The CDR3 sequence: CASSLWGENIQYF. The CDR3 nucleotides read TGCGCCAGCAGCTTATGGGGAGAAAACATTCAGTACTTC.

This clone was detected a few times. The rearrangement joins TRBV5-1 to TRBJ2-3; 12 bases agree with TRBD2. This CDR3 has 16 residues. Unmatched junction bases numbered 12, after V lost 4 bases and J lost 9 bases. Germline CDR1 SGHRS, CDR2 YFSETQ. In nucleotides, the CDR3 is TGCGCCAGCAGCCCAGGACTAGCGGGAAATTTGAGGACGCAGTATTTT. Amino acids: CASSPGLAGNLRTQYF. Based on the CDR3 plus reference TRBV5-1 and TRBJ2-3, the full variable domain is KAGVTQTPRYLIKTRGQQVTLSCSPISGHRSVSWYQQTPGQGLQFLFEYFSETQRNKGNFPGRFSGRQFSNSRSEMNVSTLELGDSALYLCASSPGLAGNLRTQYFGPGTRLTVL.

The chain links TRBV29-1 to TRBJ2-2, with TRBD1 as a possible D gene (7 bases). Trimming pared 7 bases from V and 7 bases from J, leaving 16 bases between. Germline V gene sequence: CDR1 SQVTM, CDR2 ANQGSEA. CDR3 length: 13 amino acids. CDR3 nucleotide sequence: TGCAGCGGCTACTCCCAGGGGGGCGGGGAGCTGTTTTTT. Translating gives CSGYSQGGGELFF.

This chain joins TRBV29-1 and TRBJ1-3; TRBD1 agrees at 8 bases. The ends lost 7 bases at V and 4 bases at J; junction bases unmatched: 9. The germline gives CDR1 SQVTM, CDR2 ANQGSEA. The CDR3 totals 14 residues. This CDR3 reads CSADVRGRGNTIYF. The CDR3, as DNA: TGCAGCGCCGACGTCAGGGGGCGAGGAAACACCATATATTTT.

The CDR3 nucleotides read TGTGCCAGCGGACTAGCTAACACAGATACGCAGTATTTT. Translating gives CASGLANTDTQYF. This chain links TRBV2 with TRBJ2-3, with TRBD2 identical over 8 bases. This CDR3 region has 13 residues. V dropped 8 bases and J dropped 2; count of bases not matched to a gene: 3. Per germline, CDR1 SNHLY and CDR2 FYNNEI.

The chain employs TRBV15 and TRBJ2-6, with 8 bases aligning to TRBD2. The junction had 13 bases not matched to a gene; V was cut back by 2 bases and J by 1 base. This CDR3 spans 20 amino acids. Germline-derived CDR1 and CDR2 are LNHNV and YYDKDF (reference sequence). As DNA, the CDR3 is TGTGCCACCAGCAGATATGGGGGGCGGGGGGCGCTTTCTGGGGCCAACGTCCTGACTTTC. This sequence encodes CATSRYGGRGALSGANVLTF.

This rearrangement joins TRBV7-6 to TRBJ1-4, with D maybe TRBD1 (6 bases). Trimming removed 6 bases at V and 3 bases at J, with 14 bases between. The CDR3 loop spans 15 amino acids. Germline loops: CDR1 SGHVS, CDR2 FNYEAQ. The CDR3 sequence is CASRLTGQSNEKLFF. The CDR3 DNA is TGTGCCAGCAGGCTAACAGGACAGTCTAATGAAAAACTGTTTTTT.

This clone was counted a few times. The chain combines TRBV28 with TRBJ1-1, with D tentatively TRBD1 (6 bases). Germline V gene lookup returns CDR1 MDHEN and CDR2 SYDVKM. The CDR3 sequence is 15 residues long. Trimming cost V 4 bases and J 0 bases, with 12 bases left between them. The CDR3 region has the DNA TGTGCCAGCAGTTCCGGACAGCACATGAACACTGAAGCTTTCTTT. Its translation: CASSSGQHMNTEAFF.

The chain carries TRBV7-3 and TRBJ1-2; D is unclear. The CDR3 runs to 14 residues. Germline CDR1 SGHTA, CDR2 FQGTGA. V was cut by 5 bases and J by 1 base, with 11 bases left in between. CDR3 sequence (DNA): TGTGCCAGCAGCCTTGGGAGGGTTAACTATGGCTACACCTTC. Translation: CASSLGRVNYGYTF.

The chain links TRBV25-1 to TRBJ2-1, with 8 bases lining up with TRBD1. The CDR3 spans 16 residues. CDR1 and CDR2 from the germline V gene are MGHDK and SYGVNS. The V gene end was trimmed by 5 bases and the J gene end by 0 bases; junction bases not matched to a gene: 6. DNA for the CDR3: TGTGCCAGCAGTACCCGTACAGGGGGCTCCTACAATGAGCAGTTCTTC. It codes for CASSTRTGGSYNEQFF.

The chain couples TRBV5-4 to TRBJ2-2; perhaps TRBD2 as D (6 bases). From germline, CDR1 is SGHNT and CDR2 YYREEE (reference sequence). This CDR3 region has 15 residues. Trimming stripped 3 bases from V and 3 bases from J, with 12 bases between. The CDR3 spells CASSSSGTYTGELFF. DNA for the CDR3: TGTGCCAGCAGCTCGTCCGGGACTTACACCGGGGAGCTGTTTTTT.

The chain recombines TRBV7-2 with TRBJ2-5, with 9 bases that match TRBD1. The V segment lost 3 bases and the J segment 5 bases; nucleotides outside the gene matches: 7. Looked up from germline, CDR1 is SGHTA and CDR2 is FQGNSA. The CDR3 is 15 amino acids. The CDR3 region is CASSLRTGEGETQYF. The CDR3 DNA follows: TGTGCCAGCAGCTTGAGGACAGGGGAAGGCGAGACCCAGTACTTC.

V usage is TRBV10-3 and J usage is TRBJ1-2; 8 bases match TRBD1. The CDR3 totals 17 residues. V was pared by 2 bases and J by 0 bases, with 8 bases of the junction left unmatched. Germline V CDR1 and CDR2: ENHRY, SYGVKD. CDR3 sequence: CAISEGQGDYPNYGYTF. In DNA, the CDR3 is TGTGCCATCAGTGAGGGACAGGGAGACTACCCTAACTATGGCTACACCTTC.